These T cell receptor beta chains were read from a single sample in a study of T-cell memory formation after mild COVID-19. TCRdb redid the calling of the 5' RACE reads with MiXCR, one entry per CDR3 protein. The sample includes a few hundred thousand distinct CDR3 sequences, around 16% of them seen just once. The specimen sequenced was PBMCs or a T cell subset sorted from them (not recorded which). These receptors came from a man aged 18 to 29 who had mild COVID-19 (a few samples of this study predate the infection). Cell type and time point are not known. Both conserved end residues are part of each CDR3. The D gene is left open where the match is weak.

D gene	V gene	J gene	CDR3 protein
NA	TRBV6-2/TRBV6-3	TRBJ1-2	CASSYGQDGYTF
TRBD1	TRBV9	TRBJ1-6	CASSRTGESYNSPLHF
NA	TRBV29-1	TRBJ2-3	CSVAGGRRTDTQYF
TRBD1	TRBV20-1	TRBJ1-3	CSARDGTVLNTIYF
NA	TRBV5-1	TRBJ2-4	CASSLAGTLAKNIQYF
TRBD1	TRBV7-9	TRBJ1-1	CASSASDRVGTEAFF
NA	TRBV29-1	TRBJ2-4	CSVAGLGNIQYF
NA	TRBV4-2	TRBJ1-4	CASSQEWVREIKEKLFF
TRBD1	TRBV6-2/TRBV6-3	TRBJ1-5	CASSRGLIVQPQHF
NA	TRBV7-9	TRBJ2-5	CASSLPSQRDRHQETQYF
TRBD1	TRBV12-5	TRBJ1-1	CASGLDTGGLFF
TRBD2	TRBV12-3/TRBV12-4	TRBJ2-2	CASSYLAGGYTGELFF
NA	TRBV7-9	TRBJ1-3	CASSLADRIISSSGNTIYF
NA	TRBV5-5	TRBJ1-2	CASSQITGRDGYTF
NA	TRBV7-9	TRBJ1-2	CASSWTEQRGYTF
NA	TRBV9	TRBJ1-1	CASSAPQQGDTEAFF